The 5 T cell receptor beta chains below all came from one sample that was sequenced in a study of T-cell reconstitution after alpha-beta-depleted transplantation in children. Unique molecular identifiers featured in how the TCRbeta library was prepared. TCRdb reprocessed the PCR reads via MiXCR and lists one record per CDR3 protein. Among approximately 500,000 distinct CDR3 sequences, about 11% were seen once, and the ten largest hold about 2%. This specimen consisted of PBMCs, obtained before TCRalphabeta/CD19-depleted stem cell transplant. The receptors come from a child under 10 years old with inherited bone marrow failure, due to receive a stem cell transplant.

This clonotype was recorded many times. The chain carries TRBV18 and TRBJ1-2; D is unresolved. The CDR3 has 14 amino acids. CDR1 is KGHSH and CDR2 is LQKENI in the germline V gene. V lost 0 bases to trimming and J lost 6 bases, with 11 bases between them. CDR3 residues: CASSPPARPDGYTF. In DNA form, the CDR3 reads TGTGCCAGCTCACCACCGGCCAGGCCGGATGGCTACACCTTC.

In this sample, this clonotype turned up many times. The chain links TRBV20-1 to TRBJ2-2; perhaps TRBD2 as D (5 bases). The CDR3 totals 16 residues. V gave up 3 bases and J gave up 3 bases, with 17 bases separating them. Germline loops: CDR1 DFQATT, CDR2 SNEGSKA (reference sequence). The CDR3: CSASKHGELYTGELFF. The CDR3 nucleotides are TGCAGTGCTAGCAAACATGGGGAGCTGTACACCGGGGAGCTGTTTTTT.

This clonotype has a count of ten or more. The chain couples TRBV20-1 to TRBJ1-1; tentative D call: TRBD1 (5 bases). V lost 5 bases, J lost 4 bases, and 20 bases lay in between. The CDR3 covers 15 residues. Germline CDR1 and CDR2: DFQATT and SNEGSKA (reference sequence). The CDR3 protein is CSARPFLTVITEAFF. The DNA of the CDR3 is TGCAGTGCTCGCCCCTTCCTGACAGTCATCACTGAAGCTTTCTTT.

Comments on this clonotype: A much larger clone sits a single nucleotide away, making a read error possible. This chain links TRBV6-1 with TRBJ2-1; weak D call: TRBD2 (5 bases). Germline V lookup: CDR1 MNHNS, CDR2 SASEGT. This CDR3 is built from 14 residues. CDR3 bases: TGTGCCAGCAGTAGGGAGCGGATACGGAATGAGCAGGTCTTC. Residues: CASSRERIRNEQVF.

CDR3 bases: TGTGCCAGCAGCTTAGCTATTTCACCGGCCAGGGCCTACGAGCAGTACTTC. Its protein is CASSLAISPARAYEQYF. The genes are TRBV11-2 and TRBJ2-7; TRBD1 is a possible D gene (5 bases). Germline V gives CDR1 SGHAT, CDR2 FQNNGV. V was shortened by 1 base and J by 2 bases, with 18 bases between the two germline ends. The CDR3 covers 17 residues.